These 21 T cell receptor beta chains came from one sample sequenced in a study of cytomegalovirus exposure and HLA in healthy donors (TCRdb year 2017). Library generation was performed with the immunoSEQ multiplex PCR assay. Entries here come from immuneACCESS through TCRdb and include only in-frame sequences with V and J called. Some clones fail to appear in such tables; in the studies checked, an unresolved V gene covers under half of the shortfall, and the cause of the remainder is unknown. The sample table contains 280,000 or so clones; only one count was recorded for more than 75% of them. The ten top clones hold 0.92% of the sample. The specimen sequenced was PBMCs. Receptors were obtained from a woman aged 18-30 years in good health and CMV-seronegative.

This chain uses TRBV9 with TRBJ2-5, with a possible D match to TRBD2 (7 bases). The CDR3 runs 13 residues. Germline CDR1 is SGDLS and CDR2 is YYNGEE. Trimming left V 4 bases short and J 8 bases short, with 15 bases between. The CDR3 sequence: CASSRGGVPTQYF. CDR3 DNA sequence: TGTGCCAGCAGCAGGGGGGGGGTACCTACCCAGTACTTC.

The chain links TRBV9 to TRBJ2-3; TRBD2 aligns across 9 bases. In germline, CDR1 is SGDLS, CDR2 YYNGEE. The CDR3 covers 15 residues. With 4 bases clipped from V and 6 bases from J, the junction kept 9 bases outside the gene matches. The CDR3 sequence: CASSILAGVLDTQYF. The DNA of the CDR3 is TGTGCCAGCAGCATTTTAGCGGGAGTTTTGGATACGCAGTATTTT.

V usage is TRBV6-5 and J usage is TRBJ2-1; tentatively, D is TRBD2 (5 bases). V was shortened by 6 bases and J by 15 bases, with 27 bases between the two germline ends. Germline V CDR1 and CDR2: MNHEY, SVGAGI. This CDR3 has 15 amino acids. Written as DNA, the CDR3 is TGTGCCAGCAGCCCGGCTGGAGAGGGCCCGCAACCACGGTTCTTC. Encoded protein: CASSPAGEGPQPRFF.

To note about this clone: The junction differs from germline at one of its ends, possibly a read error. This sequence joins TRBV7-7 and TRBJ2-7, with 10 bases fitting TRBD1. This CDR3 spans 14 amino acids. Germline assignment: CDR1 SSHAT and CDR2 FNYEAQ (reference sequence). The CDR3 loop is CASSLGQGAYEQYF. The DNA for the CDR3 is TGTGCTAGCAGCTTAGGACAGGGGGCCTACGAGCAGTACTTC. Drawing the rest from reference TRBV7-7 and TRBJ2-7, the complete variable domain is GAGVSQSPRYKVTKRGQDVTLRCDPISSHATLYWYQQALGQGPEFLTYFNYEAQPDKSGLPSDRFSAERPEGSISTLTIQRTEQRDSAMYRCASSLGQGAYEQYFGPGTRLTVT.

The V call is TRBV6-8, the J call TRBJ2-7; D uncertain. V was pared by 11 bases and J by 5 bases, with 19 bases between. This CDR3 is 13 amino acids long. The germline V gene has CDR1 MNHGY and CDR2 SAAAGT. The CDR3 nucleotides are TGTGCCGGATGTAGTGGGCCTGGCGACGAGCAGTACTTC. The encoded protein is CAGCSGPGDEQYF.

The chain carries TRBV28 and TRBJ2-7; D is possibly TRBD2 (5 bases). V was pared by 2 bases and J by 3 bases, with 5 bases between. Per germline, CDR1 MDHEN and CDR2 SYDVKM. The CDR3 sequence is 12 residues long. The CDR3 coding sequence is TGTGCCAGCAGTTTACGGGGCTACGAGCAGTACTTC. It translates to CASSLRGYEQYF.

The rearrangement uses TRBV10-2 and TRBJ1-2; no clear D gene. Trimming left V 2 bases short and J 1 base short, with 11 bases between. Germline V CDR1 and CDR2: WSHSY, SAAADI. The CDR3 consists of 15 residues. The DNA for the CDR3 is TGCGCCAGCAGTGAGCGGACGGGAATTAACTATGGCTACACCTTC. Amino acids: CASSERTGINYGYTF.

CDR3 nucleotides: TGTGCCAGCGGGGTCTTCAGATCTAGCGGTACCTACGAGCAGTACTTC. Its translation is CASGVFRSSGTYEQYF. The gene calls are TRBV2 and TRBJ2-7, with 7 positions matching TRBD2. This CDR3 region has 16 residues. V shed 8 bases and J 2 bases; nucleotides not matched to a gene: 15. Germline CDR1 and CDR2: SNHLY and FYNNEI.

The count of this clone is one. This chain links TRBV5-8 with TRBJ2-1; weak D call: TRBD2 (5 bases). In germline, CDR1 is SGHTS, CDR2 YDEGEE. The CDR3 contains 16 residues. Trimming left V 0 bases short and J 0 bases short, with 10 bases between. The CDR3 reads CASSLGRVNSYNEQFF. Written as DNA, the CDR3 is TGTGCCAGCAGCTTGGGGCGGGTCAACTCCTACAATGAGCAGTTCTTC.

The chain links TRBV4-2 to TRBJ2-7, with D possibly TRBD1 on 6 matching bases. Germline values: CDR1 LGHNA, CDR2 YNFKEQ. This CDR3 has 17 residues. Trimming removed 4 bases from V and 3 bases from J, with 22 bases in between. Here the CDR3 reads CASSPYLGQATIYEQYF. DNA for the CDR3: TGTGCCAGCAGCCCGTATTTGGGACAAGCTACCATCTACGAGCAGTACTTC.

This clone was seen more than once but under ten times. The chain links TRBV7-8 to TRBJ2-7; TRBD1 is a possible D gene (6 bases). The germline CDR1 and CDR2 sequences are SGHVS and FQNEAQ. Trimming removed 5 bases at V and 0 bases at J, with 14 bases between. CDR3 length: 15 residues. CDR3 nucleotides: TGTGCCAGCAGCCCTAGGCAGGGGCCCTCCTACGAGCAGTACTTC. Translating it yields CASSPRQGPSYEQYF.

In this sample, this clone turned up once. The chain uses TRBV4-1 and TRBJ1-5; no reliable D call. CDR3 length: 15 residues. With 6 bases removed from V and 4 bases from J, the gap between germline ends came to 16 bases. Germline loops: CDR1 MGHRA, CDR2 YSYEKL. This CDR3 is CASSLVQSSNQPQHF. DNA of the CDR3: TGCGCCAGCAGTCTAGTCCAGAGTAGTAATCAGCCCCAGCATTTT.

V usage is TRBV11-2 and J usage is TRBJ2-1, with 9 bases aligning to TRBD2. The V gene's germline CDR1 is SGHAT and CDR2 FQNNGV. CDR3 length: 15 amino acids. Losses at the gene ends were 6 bases for V and 4 bases for J; bases not matched to a gene: 7. The CDR3 protein is CASRPIAGEYNEQFF. The CDR3 coding sequence is TGTGCCAGCAGGCCTATAGCGGGAGAGTACAATGAGCAGTTCTTC.

The chain recombines TRBV28 with TRBJ2-6, with TRBD1 matching over 7 bases. V shed 3 bases, J shed 0 bases, and the junction held 11 bases outside the gene matches. CDR3 size: 19 residues. Germline V gives CDR1 MDHEN, CDR2 SYDVKM. This chain's CDR3 is CASSLSITGVGSGANVLTF. CDR3 coding DNA: TGTGCCAGCAGTTTGTCCATCACAGGGGTTGGCTCTGGGGCCAACGTCCTGACTTTC.

Points on this clone: The sample holds other DNA sequences that translate to the same CDR3. The chain joins TRBV30 to TRBJ2-7; D perhaps matches TRBD1 (5 bases). From germline, CDR1 is GTSNPN and CDR2 SVGIG (reference sequence). The CDR3 length is 11 residues. With 7 bases removed from V and 4 bases from J, the gap between germline ends came to 11 bases. The CDR3 spells CAFGQEYEQYF. The CDR3, as DNA: TGTGCCTTTGGACAAGAGTACGAGCAGTACTTC.

The chain combines TRBV6-5 with TRBJ2-3; maybe TRBD2 (6 bases). The germline V gene has CDR1 MNHEY and CDR2 SVGAGI. The germline V and J ends were trimmed by 0 bases and 1 base, with 8 bases remaining between them. CDR3 length: 15 residues. This CDR3 is CASSYSVAGTDTQYF. The CDR3 nucleotides read TGTGCCAGCAGTTACTCGGTAGCGGGCACAGATACGCAGTATTTT.

V and J are TRBV5-1 and TRBJ2-3, with D maybe TRBD2 (5 bases). V shed 0 bases and J shed 1 base, with 9 bases lying between them. This CDR3 comprises 15 residues. The germline V gene has CDR1 SGHRS and CDR2 YFSETQ. Here the CDR3 DNA reads TGCGCCAGCAGCTTGGACAGCGGCGGCACAGATACGCAGTATTTT. It yields the protein CASSLDSGGTDTQYF.

The chain carries TRBV5-6 and TRBJ2-5; a possible D gene is TRBD2 (6 bases). The CDR3 spans 18 residues. Germline V gene data show CDR1 as SGHDT and CDR2 as YYEEEE. V lost 3 bases to trimming and J lost 2 bases, with 23 bases between them. The CDR3 coding sequence is TGTGCCAGCAGCTCGGTTAGCGGCCCTCGGGGGAGGCAAGAGACCCAGTACTTC. As protein: CASSSVSGPRGRQETQYF.

CDR3 sequence reads: CASSLARASGSVETQYF. DNA for the CDR3: TGTGCCAGCAGCTTAGCGAGGGCTAGCGGGAGTGTGGAGACCCAGTACTTC. The gene calls are TRBV7-6 and TRBJ2-5; 10 nucleotides agree with TRBD2. Germline trimming cut 0 bases from V and 5 bases from J; bases unmatched to any gene: 9. Looked up from germline, CDR1 is SGHVS and CDR2 is FNYEAQ. The CDR3 loop spans 17 amino acids.

V gene TRBV28 combines with J gene TRBJ2-1; D gene ambiguous. Trimming cost V 6 bases and J 9 bases, with 12 bases left between them. Germline CDR1 and CDR2: MDHEN and SYDVKM. The CDR3 sequence is 12 residues long. The CDR3 DNA reads as TGTGCCAGCAGGCTTGCGCGTGGTGAGCAGTTCTTC. Amino acids: CASRLARGEQFF.

The rearrangement uses TRBV6-5 and TRBJ2-5, with 8 bases aligning to TRBD2. This CDR3 is built from 15 residues. V was pared by 4 bases and J by 0 bases, with 4 bases of the junction left unmatched. Germline V gene data show CDR1 as MNHEY and CDR2 as SVGAGI. The CDR3: CASSSVAGYQETQYF. The CDR3 bases are TGTGCCAGCAGTTCTGTAGCGGGGTACCAAGAGACCCAGTACTTC.